This T cell receptor (beta chain) was recorded in a study of regulatory T cells in long-lasting Graves disease. This clonotype was recorded at least ten times. This sample's time point: persistent/refractory GD, antithyroid drugs over 5 years with positive TRAb. RNA isolated from PBMCs was used to make the TCR library. Patient provenance is recorded as an endocrinology department in Xi'an, China. Blood from the periphery, nine milliliters in all, was drawn into EDTA tubes. Arm-PCR of CDR3 regions with iRepertoire HTBI primers generated TCR beta libraries. MiXCR was run by TCRdb on the multiplex PCR reads, yielding one entry per CDR3 protein. The repertoire holds hundreds of thousands of distinct CDR3 sequences, with around 32% as singletons. Germline V gives CDR1 SNHLY, CDR2 FYNNEI. V shed 5 bases and J 6 bases; nucleotides not matched to a gene: 19. The CDR3 consists of 20 residues.

This TCR was recovered from a female donor with Graves disease. V gene TRBV2 combines with J gene TRBJ2-2; 12 bases line up with TRBD1. The source material was peripheral blood mononuclear cells (PBMCs), sampled when the disease was refractory, from a patient treated with antithyroid drugs. DNA for the CDR3: TGTGCCAGCAGTAGCCCCGGGACAGGGGGCGCAAAAGGGACCTCCGGGGAGCTGTTTTTT. It codes for CASSSPGTGGAKGTSGELFF.